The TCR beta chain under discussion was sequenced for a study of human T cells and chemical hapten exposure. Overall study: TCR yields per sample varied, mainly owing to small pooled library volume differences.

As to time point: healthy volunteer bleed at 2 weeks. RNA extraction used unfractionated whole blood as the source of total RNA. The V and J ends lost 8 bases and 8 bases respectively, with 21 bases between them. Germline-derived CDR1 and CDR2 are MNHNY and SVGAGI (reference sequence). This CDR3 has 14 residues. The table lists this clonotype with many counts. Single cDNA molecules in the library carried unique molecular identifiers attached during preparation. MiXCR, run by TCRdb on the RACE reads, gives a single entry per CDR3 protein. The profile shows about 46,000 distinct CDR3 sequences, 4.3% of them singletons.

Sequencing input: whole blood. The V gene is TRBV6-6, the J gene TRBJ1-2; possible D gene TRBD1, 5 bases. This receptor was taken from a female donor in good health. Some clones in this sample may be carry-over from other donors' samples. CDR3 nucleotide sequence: TGTGCCAGCCTCTCCTTGGGGGAGCTCGGGGGCTACACCTTC. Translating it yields CASLSLGELGGYTF.